The 23 T cell receptor beta chains below all came from one sample that was sequenced in a study of T cell repertoires in cytomegalovirus infection. TCRdb re-analysed the reads in MiXCR, keeping a single row per CDR3 protein. The sample records about 500,000 distinct CDR3 sequences, more than 30% being singletons. The antigens of these receptors remain unknown. The sample was cultured PBMCs, taken from culture after CMV antigen stimulation. The origin of the receptors is a human donor in good health (CMV status not recorded). Some clones in this sample may be carry-over from other donors' samples.

The rearrangement links TRBV27 to TRBJ1-5; possible D gene TRBD1, 6 bases. The length of the CDR3 is 14 residues. V shed 3 bases and J shed 4 bases, with 10 bases lying between them. Germline V gives CDR1 MNHEY, CDR2 SMNVEV (reference sequence). The CDR3, as DNA: TGTGCCAGCAGTTTCGGACAGTTTAATCAGCCCCAGCATTTT. Its protein product is CASSFGQFNQPQHF.

V is TRBV11-2 and J is TRBJ2-7; 10 bases fit TRBD1. V shed 5 bases, J shed 4 bases, and the junction held 8 bases outside the gene matches. Germline CDR1 is SGHAT and CDR2 is FQNNGV. The CDR3 runs to 15 residues. CDR3 in amino acids: CASSTRTGGVYEQYV. The CDR3 nucleotides are TGTGCCAGCAGCACTCGGACAGGGGGAGTTTACGAGCAGTACGTC.

This clonotype was counted a few times. V is TRBV18 and J is TRBJ2-7; D uncertain. This CDR3 has 14 amino acids. From germline, CDR1 is KGHSH and CDR2 LQKENI. V shed 3 bases and J shed 5 bases, with 14 bases lying between them. CDR3 DNA sequence: TGTGCCAGCTCACCCTTGGACGGGCTCGACGAGCAGTACTTC. Protein product: CASSPLDGLDEQYF. The complete variable domain, with remaining parts taken from reference TRBV18 and TRBJ2-7, reads NAGVMQNPRHLVRRRGQEARLRCSPMKGHSHVYWYRQLPEEGLKFMVYLQKENIIDESGMPKERFSAEFPKEGPSILRIQQVVRGDSAAYFCASSPLDGLDEQYFGPGTRLTVT.

About this clonotype: This may be a read error: a much more frequent sequence differs by one nucleotide. The rearrangement uses TRBV7-3 and TRBJ2-3; 12 nucleotides agree with TRBD2. The CDR3 has 17 residues. The V gene end was trimmed by 3 bases and the J gene end by 0 bases; junction bases not matched to a gene: 4. Germline CDR1 SGHTA, CDR2 FQGTGA. CDR3 bases: TGTGCCAGCAGCTTGCGGACTAGCGGGATTAGCACAGATACGCAGTATTTT. Its translation is CASSLRTSGISTDTQYF.

The chain has TRBV6-8 and TRBJ2-2; 7 bases map to TRBD2. The germline V gene encodes CDR1 MNHGY and CDR2 SAAAGT. Trimming took 5 bases from V and 2 from J; bases not matched to a gene: 5. There are 15 residues in the CDR3. For the CDR3, the DNA is TGTGCCAGCAGTATGCTAGCGGTAAACACCGGGGAGCTGTTTTTT. Translating gives CASSMLAVNTGELFF.

This clonotype was observed a handful of times. The V call is TRBV15, the J call TRBJ2-5, with D tentatively TRBD2 (5 bases). The V end lost 0 bases, the J end lost 5 bases, and 10 bases lay between the germline ends. Germline V lookup: CDR1 LNHNV, CDR2 YYDKDF (reference sequence). This CDR3 spans 14 amino acids. CDR3 nucleotides: TGTGCCACCAGCAGAGATTCCAGCGGTGAGACCCAGTACTTC. This codes for CATSRDSSGETQYF.

V and J are TRBV14 and TRBJ2-1, with D perhaps matching TRBD1 or TRBD2 (5 bases each). Germline loops: CDR1 SGHDN, CDR2 FVKESK. This CDR3 region has 17 residues. Trimming took off 0 bases at V and 5 bases at J, with 17 bases between the two ends. The CDR3 is CASSQDRRGVEDNEQFF. Written as DNA, the CDR3 is TGTGCCAGCAGCCAAGATCGGCGAGGGGTAGAGGACAATGAGCAGTTCTTC.

In its sample, this clonotype was seen a few times. This rearrangement joins TRBV29-1 to TRBJ2-1, with 15 bases lining up with TRBD2. Germline CDR1 and CDR2: SQVTM and ANQGSEA. The V and J ends lost 4 bases and 7 bases, in that order; junction bases with no gene match: 8. CDR3 length: 16 amino acids. CDR3 protein: CSVVPGLAGGKNEQFF. In DNA, the CDR3 is TGCAGCGTTGTCCCGGGACTAGCGGGAGGAAAGAATGAGCAGTTCTTC.

This clonotype was seen a handful of times. The rearrangement uses TRBV6-2 or TRBV6-3 and TRBJ1-5, with unresolved D. Germline CDR1 MNHEY, CDR2 SVGEGT. V was shortened by 8 bases and J by 7 bases, with 15 bases between the two germline ends. The CDR3 has 13 amino acids. CDR3 DNA: TGTGCCAGCGGCGGAGATCTGGAACAGCCCCAGCATTTT. Translating gives CASGGDLEQPQHF.

This clonotype came up a few times. The gene calls are TRBV4-1 and TRBJ1-2, with D perhaps TRBD1 (6 bases). Germline V gives CDR1 MGHRA, CDR2 YSYEKL. Trimming stripped 9 bases from V and 4 bases from J, with 21 bases between. The CDR3 totals 15 residues. CDR3 sequence (DNA): TGCGCCAGAACGGAAGGGGGAGGAGGGATCTATGGCTACACCTTC. This translates into CARTEGGGGIYGYTF.

CDR3 nucleotide sequence: TGTGCCAGCAGTTACTCGGTAATTAGCGGACTCTCCTACGAGCAGTACTTC. This encodes CASSYSVISGLSYEQYF. The chain is built from TRBV6-2 or TRBV6-3 and TRBJ2-7; a possible D gene is TRBD2 (6 bases). Germline V gene sequence: CDR1 MNHEY, CDR2 SVGEGT. The CDR3 is made up of 17 amino acids. Deletions cut 0 bases from V and 0 bases from J, with 15 bases between.

This clonotype was counted a few times. The chain recombines TRBV5-4 with TRBJ2-7; TRBD2 matches 8 bases. This CDR3 is built from 13 residues. Germline CDR1 SGHNT, CDR2 YYREEE (reference sequence). The V gene end was trimmed by 2 bases and the J gene end by 4 bases; junction bases not matched to a gene: 2. Here the CDR3 DNA reads TGTGCCAGCAGCTTTAGCGGGATGTACGAGCAGTACTTC. This encodes CASSFSGMYEQYF.

This clonotype was detected many times. This chain links TRBV7-2 with TRBJ2-5; TRBD1 might be the D (6 bases). CDR1 is SGHTA, CDR2 FQGNSA, per germline. V gave up 5 bases and J gave up 3 bases, with 10 bases separating them. The CDR3 sequence is 13 residues long. The CDR3 loop reads CASSPNREETQYF. CDR3 sequence (DNA): TGTGCCAGCAGCCCTAACAGGGAAGAGACCCAGTACTTC.

This clonotype was seen only a few times. The rearrangement uses TRBV7-2 and TRBJ2-7, with TRBD1 matching 8 bases. Germline V gives CDR1 SGHTA, CDR2 FQGNSA. V lost 4 bases and J lost 9; bases outside the gene matches: 5. This CDR3 has 12 amino acids. CDR3 loop: CASSYTGGRQYV. The CDR3 region has the DNA TGTGCCAGCAGCTACACAGGGGGACGGCAGTACGTC.

This clonotype has just a few counts. V gene TRBV4-3 combines with J gene TRBJ2-1; D remains unclear. CDR3 length equals 16 residues. Trimming removed 3 bases at V and 0 bases at J, with 12 bases between. Per the germline V gene, CDR1 is LGHNA and CDR2 is YSLEER. The CDR3 nucleotides are TGCGCCAGCAGCCAGGCCGTTAGGAGCTCCTACAATGAGCAGTTCTTC. Translation gives CASSQAVRSSYNEQFF.

This clonotype was recorded a few times. The chain uses TRBV19 and TRBJ1-2, with 10 nucleotides matching TRBD1. Losses at the gene ends were 10 bases for V and 5 bases for J; bases not matched to a gene: 4. The CDR3 extends over 12 amino acids. CDR1 LNHDA and CDR2 SQIVND come from the germline V gene (reference sequence). CDR3 DNA: TGTGCCACCAGGACAGGGGGATATGGCTACACCTTC. Its translation is CATRTGGYGYTF.

This clonotype was found once. The V and J genes are TRBV6-8 and TRBJ1-1; D is ambiguous. The CDR3 is made up of 16 amino acids. Trimming took off 3 bases at V and 0 bases at J, with 14 bases between the two ends. Germline values: CDR1 MNHGY, CDR2 SAAAGT. CDR3 residues: CASSYAAGGMNTEAFF. In nucleotides, the CDR3 is TGTGCCAGCAGTTATGCGGCAGGTGGGATGAACACTGAAGCTTTCTTT.

The rearrangement uses TRBV5-5 and TRBJ1-1; a weak D match, TRBD1 (5 bases). With 4 bases removed from V and 4 bases from J, the gap between germline ends came to 11 bases. This CDR3 contains 13 residues. In germline, CDR1 is SGHKS, CDR2 YYEKEE (reference sequence). The CDR3 loop is CASSRDWSTEAFF. For the CDR3, the DNA is TGTGCCAGCAGCCGGGACTGGAGCACTGAAGCTTTCTTT.

This clonotype was seen a handful of times. The gene calls are TRBV7-3 and TRBJ2-5, with D uncertain. CDR1 and CDR2 from the germline V gene are SGHTA and FQGTGA. This CDR3 contains 15 residues. The V and J ends lost 5 bases and 2 bases respectively, with 15 bases between them. CDR3 nucleotide sequence: TGTGCCAGCAGCCCCTACGGCGGTTTGCAAGAGACCCAGTACTTC. This sequence encodes CASSPYGGLQETQYF.

A few counts support this clonotype. The V gene is TRBV7-9, the J gene TRBJ2-1; D unclear. CDR3 size: 12 residues. CDR1 and CDR2 (germline): SEHNR, FQNEAQ (reference sequence). The V gene lost 4 bases and the J gene lost 6 bases, with 7 bases spanning the gap. The CDR3 nucleotides read TGTGCCAGCAGCTCCGCCGGCAATGAGCAGTTCTTC. It encodes CASSSAGNEQFF.

The chain carries TRBV18 and TRBJ1-3; D call uncertain. CDR1 is KGHSH, CDR2 LQKENI, per germline. The CDR3 totals 16 residues. The V end lost 5 bases, the J end lost 0 bases, and 14 bases lay between the germline ends. The DNA for the CDR3 is TGTGCCAGCTCAAGCGCGCCGCCCAACTCTGGAAACACCATATATTTT. This sequence encodes CASSSAPPNSGNTIYF.

The chain carries TRBV20-1 and TRBJ2-5; D perhaps matches TRBD1 (5 bases). Germline V gene lookup returns CDR1 DFQATT and CDR2 SNEGSKA (reference sequence). Trimming took 0 bases from V and 4 from J, leaving 12 bases between them. The CDR3 length is 14 residues. CDR3 bases: TGCAGTGCTAGAGATTACAGCAGGGTAGAGACCCAGTACTTC. This codes for CSARDYSRVETQYF.

V is TRBV19 and J is TRBJ2-7, with D maybe TRBD2 (5 bases). V was pared by 6 bases and J by 2 bases, with 11 bases between. Per the germline V gene, CDR1 is LNHDA and CDR2 is SQIVND (reference sequence). The CDR3 is 13 amino acids. CDR3 in amino acids: CASSAGLPYEQYV. The CDR3 DNA sequence: TGTGCCAGTAGCGCTGGACTGCCCTACGAGCAGTACGTC.